The next 30 T cell receptor beta chains were all read from a single sample in a study of T cells in Graves' hyperthyroidism and ophthalmopathy. The source material, RNA transcripts, was used to amplify TCR beta CDR3 regions. First-round RT-PCR with HTBI primers amplified the TCR CDR3 region. From the multiplex PCR reads, TCRdb called clonotypes with MiXCR, one entry per CDR3 protein. This repertoire shows 250,000 to 300,000 distinct CDR3 sequences, approximately 19% found once; its top ten account for roughly 39%. Material for sequencing was blood. All receptors come from a man aged 45-65 years with Graves' ophthalmopathy.

This clonotype showed up many times. The chain has TRBV4-2 and TRBJ2-1; 7 bases are a match to TRBD2. V lost 5 bases to trimming and J lost 5 bases; unmatched junction nucleotides: 3. Germline CDR1 LGHNA, CDR2 YNFKEQ. This CDR3 region has 13 residues. The CDR3 DNA follows: TGTGCCAGCAGCTCCGCGGGGGACAATGAGCAGTTCTTC. Amino acids: CASSSAGDNEQFF.

The chain combines TRBV28 with TRBJ2-7; possibly TRBD2 for D (6 bases). The germline V gene encodes CDR1 MDHEN and CDR2 SYDVKM. The length of the CDR3 is 13 residues. The V end was cut by 8 bases, the J end by 4 bases, with 15 bases between. CDR3 protein: CASPPPEGYEQYF. CDR3 coding DNA: TGTGCCAGCCCCCCCCCGGAGGGGTACGAGCAGTACTTC.

This clonotype was counted at least ten times. This chain links TRBV15 with TRBJ1-2, with 8 bases lining up with TRBD1. This CDR3 region has 14 residues. After removal of 0 bases from V and 8 bases from J, the junction contained 5 bases not matched to a gene. Germline loops: CDR1 LNHNV, CDR2 YYDKDF (reference sequence). The CDR3 nucleotides are TGTGCCACCAGCAGAGATTTGACAGGGGTAGGCTACACCTTC. Protein: CATSRDLTGVGYTF.

In its sample, this clonotype was seen many times. The CDR3 spells CASSPRTSGMRDTQYF. The CDR3 DNA follows: TGTGCCAGCTCACCACGGACTAGCGGGATGAGGGATACGCAGTATTTT. The J gene is TRBJ2-3, the V gene TRBV18, with TRBD2 identical over 12 bases. The CDR3 loop spans 16 amino acids. Germline values: CDR1 KGHSH, CDR2 LQKENI. The trim removed 1 base at V and 6 bases at J, leaving 5 bases unmatched.

This clonotype was observed a handful of times. This chain joins TRBV7-9 and TRBJ2-1; D remains unclear. Per germline, CDR1 SEHNR and CDR2 FQNEAQ (reference sequence). The germline V and J ends were trimmed by 2 bases and 4 bases, with 12 bases remaining between them. The CDR3 sequence is 15 residues long. The CDR3 spells CASSLPTNIYNEQFF. In nucleotides, the CDR3 is TGTGCCAGCAGCTTACCCACAAACATTTACAATGAGCAGTTCTTC.

This rearrangement joins TRBV6-6 to TRBJ1-5; no clear D. CDR1 MNHNY and CDR2 SVGAGI come from the germline V gene (reference sequence). V was trimmed by 0 bases and J by 0 bases, leaving 6 bases between them. This CDR3 has 15 residues. The CDR3 DNA sequence: TGTGCCAGCAGTTACTCCGCCTATAGCAATCAGCCCCAGCATTTT. Translating gives CASSYSAYSNQPQHF.

This clonotype has only a few counts. The genes are TRBV11-2 and TRBJ2-5, with D possibly being TRBD1 or TRBD2 (6 bases each). V shed 6 bases and J shed 5 bases, with 16 bases lying between them. The length of the CDR3 is 14 residues. The germline V gene has CDR1 SGHAT and CDR2 FQNNGV. This chain's CDR3 is CASRPVGGGETQYF. The CDR3 DNA follows: TGTGCCAGCAGGCCAGTGGGGGGCGGGGAGACCCAGTACTTC. Using reference TRBV11-2 and TRBJ2-5 for the parts outside the CDR3, the full variable domain is EAGVAQSPRYKIIEKRQSVAFWCNPISGHATLYWYQQILGQGPKLLIQFQNNGVVDDSQLPKDRFSAERLKGVDSTLKIQPAKLEDSAVYLCASRPVGGGETQYFGPGTRLLVL.

Many counts were recorded for this clonotype. The V and J genes are TRBV2 and TRBJ2-7; D is uncertain. Germline V CDR1 and CDR2: SNHLY, FYNNEI. Trimming took off 0 bases at V and 7 bases at J, with 13 bases between the two ends. The CDR3 is 14 residues long. The CDR3 DNA is TGTGCCAGCAGTGAAGCGGGATCGCTTTGGGAGCAGTACTTC. This gives the protein CASSEAGSLWEQYF.

In its sample, this clonotype was seen many times. The chain combines TRBV11-2 with TRBJ1-2; D perhaps matches TRBD1 (5 bases). Trimming stripped 5 bases from V and 9 bases from J, with 19 bases between. The CDR3 sequence is 14 residues long. Germline V CDR1 and CDR2: SGHAT, FQNNGV. The CDR3 region is CASSPSGPLFRYTF. Here the CDR3 DNA reads TGTGCCAGCAGCCCCTCGGGGCCCCTTTTTCGCTACACCTTC.

This clonotype was found many times. The chain links TRBV28 to TRBJ1-4, with D unclear. Germline V gene data show CDR1 as MDHEN and CDR2 as SYDVKM. The CDR3 loop spans 15 amino acids. V was clipped by 6 bases and J by 0 bases, with 11 bases between them. The chain's CDR3 is CASRLRKSTNEKLFF. CDR3 DNA: TGTGCCAGCAGGCTTAGGAAGTCAACTAATGAAAAACTGTTTTTT.

This clonotype has a count of ten or more. The chain recombines TRBV6-1 with TRBJ2-6; unclear D gene. Trimming took off 7 bases at V and 4 bases at J, with 11 bases between the two ends. Germline lookup yields CDR1 MNHNS and CDR2 SASEGT. This CDR3 has 14 residues. DNA of the CDR3: TGTGCCAGCACCGGGTGGCACGGGGCCAACGTCCTGACTTTC. This gives the protein CASTGWHGANVLTF.

The chain uses TRBV9 and TRBJ1-3; D remains ambiguous. The V gene's germline CDR1 is SGDLS and CDR2 YYNGEE. The V gene lost 4 bases and the J gene lost 0 bases, with 11 bases spanning the gap. This CDR3 has 15 amino acids. The CDR3 bases are TGTGCCAGCAGCCGAACAGCAACCTCTGGAAACACCATATATTTT. Translating gives CASSRTATSGNTIYF.

This clonotype was seen a handful of times. The gene calls are TRBV29-1 and TRBJ2-7; D is possibly TRBD2 (7 bases). The germline gives CDR1 SQVTM, CDR2 ANQGSEA. The CDR3 contains 13 residues. CDR3 amino acids: CTLGGAESREQYF. DNA of the CDR3: TGCACCCTTGGGGGGGCCGAGTCAAGGGAGCAGTACTTC.

Details on this clonotype: This sequence may be a read error, since a much larger clone differs from it by one base. The chain uses TRBV30 and TRBJ2-1; D might be TRBD2 (5 bases). The CDR3 is made up of 12 amino acids. Trimming stripped 0 bases from V and 12 bases from J, with 12 bases between. Germline CDR1 reads GTSNPN; CDR2 reads SVGIG (reference sequence). The CDR3 sequence: CAWSVLGSGQFF. CDR3 nucleotides: TGTGCCTGGAGTGTACTAGGGTCGGGGCAGTTCTTC. Looking up the rest from reference TRBV30 and TRBJ2-1 gives the full variable domain: SQTIHQWPATLVQPVGSPLSLECTVEGTSNPNLYWYRQAAGRGLQLLFYSVGIGQISSEVPQNLSASRPQDRQFILSSKKLLLSDSGFYLCAWSVLGSGQFFGPGTRLTVL.

The chain has TRBV29-1 and TRBJ2-1; the match to TRBD2 covers 14 bases. Germline V gives CDR1 SQVTM, CDR2 ANQGSEA. CDR3 length equals 16 residues. The J segment lost 1 base and the V segment lost 1 base, leaving 0 bases of the junction unmatched. The CDR3 loop reads CSVEGLAGGSYNEQFF. CDR3 DNA sequence: TGCAGCGTTGAAGGACTAGCGGGAGGGTCCTACAATGAGCAGTTCTTC.

This clonotype was observed a handful of times. The chain employs TRBV24-1 and TRBJ2-2; D is possibly TRBD1 (5 bases). V shed 0 bases and J shed 1 base, with 8 bases lying between them. The CDR3 has 16 residues. Germline V lookup: CDR1 KGHDR, CDR2 SFDVKD. This CDR3 reads CATSDLPTVNTGELFF. The CDR3 DNA follows: TGTGCCACCAGTGATTTGCCGACAGTGAACACCGGGGAGCTGTTTTTT.

This clonotype showed up just a few times. A single base separates this from a much larger clone, so it may be a read error. The chain employs TRBV3-1 and TRBJ2-7; a possible D gene is TRBD2 (5 bases). CDR3 length equals 14 residues. With 2 bases removed from V and 6 bases from J, the gap between germline ends came to 14 bases. The germline CDR1 and CDR2 sequences are LGHDT and YNNKEL (reference sequence). The CDR3 sequence is CASSQPEGVAEQYF. CDR3 in DNA: TGTGCCAGCAGCCAACCAGAGGGAGTTGCCGAGCAGTACTTC.

This clonotype was counted ten times or more. This chain uses TRBV11-2 with TRBJ1-5; 7 bases match TRBD1. V lost 2 bases to trimming and J lost 7 bases; unmatched junction nucleotides: 2. Germline CDR1 SGHAT, CDR2 FQNNGV. The CDR3 loop spans 13 amino acids. This CDR3 is CASSLRDSQPQHF. The CDR3 DNA follows: TGTGCCAGCAGCTTAAGGGACAGCCAGCCCCAGCATTTT.

This clonotype was seen repeatedly, ten times or more. The V gene is TRBV6-1, the J gene TRBJ2-2; D is perhaps TRBD2 (6 bases). Trimming took off 6 bases at V and 2 bases at J, with 13 bases between the two ends. Germline lookup yields CDR1 MNHNS and CDR2 SASEGT. The length of the CDR3 is 15 residues. This CDR3 reads CASRPGLTNTGELFF. The CDR3 DNA sequence: TGTGCCAGCAGACCGGGACTTACCAACACCGGGGAGCTGTTTTTT.

The chain uses TRBV20-1 and TRBJ2-1; 8 positions agree with TRBD1. V was pared by 1 base and J by 9 bases, with 11 bases of the junction left unmatched. The CDR3 contains 15 residues. In germline, CDR1 is DFQATT, CDR2 SNEGSKA (reference sequence). CDR3 DNA: TGCAGTGCTAGAGTGACAGGGGCCAATGGACGTGAGCAGTTCTTC. It is translated as CSARVTGANGREQFF.

Notes on this clonotype: A read error is possible here, since a much larger clone lies one base away. V gene TRBV6-5 combines with J gene TRBJ2-7; 8 positions agree with TRBD2. This CDR3 region has 17 residues. V was clipped by 2 bases and J by 2 bases; unmatched bases: 11. Per the germline V gene, CDR1 is MNHEY and CDR2 is SVGAGI. As DNA, the CDR3 is TGTGCCAGCAGTTACATCCGCGTTAGCGGGGTCGCCTACGAGCAGTACTTC. Translation gives CASSYIRVSGVAYEQYF.

This clonotype was observed at least ten times. The CDR3 protein is CASSFRVEYNEQFF. The CDR3, as DNA: TGTGCCAGCAGTTTTAGGGTCGAATACAATGAGCAGTTCTTC. V usage is TRBV12-3 or TRBV12-4 and J usage is TRBJ2-1; unclear D gene. The CDR3 covers 14 residues. Trimming left V 3 bases short and J 4 bases short, with 10 bases between.

V gene TRBV12-3 or TRBV12-4 combines with J gene TRBJ1-5; TRBD1 is a possible D gene (6 bases). V lost 1 base and J 2 bases, leaving 9 bases between the germline ends. The CDR3 totals 15 residues. The CDR3 DNA sequence: TGTGCCAGCAGTTTAGACAGGGCCGGCAATCAGCCCCAGCATTTT. Its translation: CASSLDRAGNQPQHF.

This clonotype was counted many times. This chain uses TRBV2 with TRBJ1-5; D is unresolved. Germline V gene data show CDR1 as SNHLY and CDR2 as FYNNEI. Trimming took off 1 base at V and 1 base at J, with 5 bases between the two ends. This CDR3 has 14 amino acids. Here the CDR3 DNA reads TGTGCCAGCAGTGAAGAGGGCAGCAATCAGCCCCAGCATTTT. Its protein is CASSEEGSNQPQHF.

This clonotype was picked up many times. The chain employs TRBV3-1 and TRBJ2-1, with 8 bases aligning to TRBD2. Germline V lookup: CDR1 LGHDT, CDR2 YNNKEL (reference sequence). V shed 4 bases, J shed 7 bases, and the junction held 15 bases outside the gene matches. The CDR3 has 17 amino acids. In DNA, the CDR3 is TGTGCCAGCAGCCGTCGGGGGGTGGCGGGAGGTAGGAATGAGCAGTTCTTC. This codes for CASSRRGVAGGRNEQFF.

This clonotype was recorded a few times. The chain links TRBV4-1 to TRBJ2-2; D is uncertain. Trimming pared 1 base from V and 3 bases from J, leaving 12 bases between. The CDR3 loop spans 16 amino acids. Germline lookup yields CDR1 MGHRA and CDR2 YSYEKL. CDR3 residues: CASSQGLLRDTGELFF. CDR3 bases: TGCGCCAGCAGCCAAGGACTCCTACGGGACACCGGGGAGCTGTTTTTT.

This clonotype was counted a few times. This chain joins TRBV6-1 and TRBJ1-2; 8 nucleotides align to TRBD1. The V and J ends lost 5 bases and 6 bases, in that order; junction bases with no gene match: 5. This CDR3 is 13 amino acids long. Germline-derived CDR1 and CDR2 are MNHNS and SASEGT. CDR3 coding DNA: TGTGCCAGCAGTCGGACAGGGCGGGATGGCTACACCTTC. It encodes CASSRTGRDGYTF.

Turning to this clonotype: Because it lacks the conserved phenylalanine or tryptophan at the end, this CDR3 is likely a read error. The V call is TRBV6-5, the J call TRBJ2-7, with 8 bases identical to TRBD1. CDR1 is MNHEY and CDR2 is SVGAGI in the germline V gene. This CDR3 has 15 residues. The J segment lost 3 bases and the V segment lost 0 bases, leaving 4 bases of the junction unmatched. The CDR3 loop is CASSYSETGVYEQYL. DNA of the CDR3: TGTGCCAGCAGTTACTCCGAGACAGGGGTCTACGAGCAGTACCTC.

Many counts were recorded for this clonotype. CDR3 in DNA: TGCAGTGCTAGAGCCTCGCTAGCCTACGAGCAGTACTTC. Translated, it gives CSARASLAYEQYF. The rearrangement uses TRBV20-1 and TRBJ2-7; no clear D. Germline V gene sequence: CDR1 DFQATT, CDR2 SNEGSKA (reference sequence). This CDR3 region has 13 residues. V was shortened by 1 base and J by 2 bases, with 9 bases between the two germline ends.

The chain carries TRBV5-6 and TRBJ1-2, with 10 bases that match TRBD1. The CDR3 runs to 15 residues. With V trimmed by 4 bases and J by 5 bases, 8 bases remained unmatched. Germline loops: CDR1 SGHDT, CDR2 YYEEEE. Here the CDR3 DNA reads TGTGCCAGCAGCATCCGGGACAGGGGCGATTATGGCTACACCTTC. The encoded protein is CASSIRDRGDYGYTF.